A selection of T cell receptor beta chains follows, all from one sample in a study of T cell responses to AZD1222 COVID-19 vaccine. TCRdb keeps only in-frame clones here, not all; method: immunoSEQ multiplex PCR. The sample contains fewer than 180,000 clones, more than 90% of which appear only once. This specimen was peripheral blood, taken 28 days after the second AZD1222 dose. Receptors originate from an adult who received the AZD1222 COVID-19 vaccine. The CDR3 runs from the conserved cysteine through the conserved F or W. The order of the fields is D gene, clone size, V gene, J gene, CDR3 protein, CDR3 DNA. The D gene is left open where the match is weak. A clone size is listed for some rows: how often the clone was seen (once, few, many), or a class if it is expanded.

>.|.|TRBV2|TRBJ2-1
CASSENLANEQFF
TGTGCCAGCAGTGAAAATCTAGCCAATGAGCAGTTCTTC
>TRBD1|once|TRBV5-8|TRBJ1-5
CASSFRTGLQPQHF
TGTGCCAGCAGCTTTAGGACAGGGTTACAGCCCCAGCATTTT
>.|few|TRBV19|TRBJ1-5
CASREGIGGQPQHF
TGTGCCAGTAGGGAGGGCATAGGGGGTCAGCCCCAGCATTTT
>.|.|TRBV18|TRBJ2-2
CASSPRIAGDTGELFF
TGTGCCAGCTCACCCCGCATTGCAGGAGACACCGGGGAGCTGTTTTTT
>TRBD1|.|TRBV28|TRBJ1-2
CASSLGTGRGGYTF
TGTGCCAGCAGCCTCGGGACAGGGAGAGGCGGCTACACCTTC
>TRBD2|.|TRBV10-3|TRBJ2-3
CAIRPGTSGDIYTDTQYF
TGTGCCATCAGACCCGGGACTAGCGGGGACATCTACACAGATACGCAGTATTTT
>.|.|TRBV10-3|TRBJ2-7
CAISESGRVGEQYF
TGTGCCATCAGTGAGTCTGGAAGGGTGGGGGAGCAGTACTTC
>.|.|TRBV7-2|TRBJ1-1
CASSLRRSRDTEAFF
TGTGCCAGCAGCTTACGCCGGAGCAGGGACACTGAAGCTTTCTTT
>.|.|TRBV29-1|TRBJ1-1
CSVVAAEAFF
TGCAGCGTTGTAGCGGCTGAAGCTTTCTTT
>TRBD2|.|TRBV3-1/TRBV3-2|TRBJ2-5
CASSQAGLAQETQYF
TGTGCCAGCAGCCAGGCCGGACTAGCCCAAGAGACCCAGTACTTC
>TRBD2|once|TRBV4-3|TRBJ2-1
CASSLWTSANEQFF
TGCGCCAGCAGCCTTTGGACTAGCGCCAATGAGCAGTTCTTC
>.|.|TRBV7-9|TRBJ1-2
CASSLGGLGVGYTF
TGTGCCAGCAGCTTAGGGGGCCTCGGGGTTGGCTACACCTTC
>TRBD1|.|TRBV4-1|TRBJ2-2
CASSHTMTGGTELFF
TGCGCCAGCAGCCATACGATGACAGGGGGCACGGAGCTGTTTTTT
>.|once|TRBV28|TRBJ2-4
CASSPRTEIKNIQYF
TGTGCCAGCAGTCCCCGGACCGAGATAAAAAACATTCAGTACTTC
>.|.|TRBV13|TRBJ1-2
CASSAEGNPYGYTF
TGTGCCAGCAGCGCCGAAGGCAACCCCTATGGCTACACCTTC
>TRBD1|.|TRBV6-2/TRBV6-3|TRBJ2-6
CASSRSGTAGANVLTF
TGTGCCAGCAGCCGCTCCGGGACAGCTGGGGCCAACGTCCTGACTTTC
>.|.|TRBV7-2|TRBJ2-7
CASSPAYEQYF
TGTGCCAGCAGCCCTGCCTACGAGCAGTACTTC
>.|.|TRBV30|TRBJ1-1
CAWQKHRVSTEAFF
TGTGCCTGGCAAAAACACAGGGTCAGCACTGAAGCTTTCTTT
>.|.|TRBV2|TRBJ2-2
CASSRQGRPGELFF
TGTGCCAGCAGTCGGCAGGGTCGTCCCGGGGAGCTGTTTTTT
>TRBD2|.|TRBV27|TRBJ2-3
CASSLFGLAGGTDTQYF
TGTGCCAGCAGTTTATTTGGACTAGCGGGAGGGACAGATACGCAGTATTTT
>.|.|TRBV5-1|TRBJ1-3
CASSFYAGGNTIYF
TGCGCCAGCAGCTTTTATGCTGGAGGAAACACCATATATTTT
>.|.|TRBV7-8|TRBJ2-5
CASSYGLGTQYF
TGTGCCAGCAGCTACGGTCTGGGGACCCAGTACTTC
>TRBD2|.|TRBV7-2|TRBJ2-1
CASSLSSGSFDEQFF
TGTGCCAGCAGCTTATCCAGCGGGAGTTTCGATGAGCAGTTCTTC
>TRBD1|.|TRBV19|TRBJ2-6
CASCRGTVPSGANVLTF
TGTGCCAGTTGTCGAGGGACAGTACCTTCTGGGGCCAACGTCCTGACTTTC
>.|.|TRBV27|TRBJ2-2
CASSYTGELFF
TGTGCCAGCAGTTACACCGGGGAGCTGTTTTTT
>.|.|TRBV2|TRBJ2-3
CASRKGVADTQYF
TGTGCCAGCAGGAAGGGGGTCGCAGATACGCAGTATTTT
>TRBD2|few|TRBV29-1|TRBJ2-3
CSVDGEVGTSGRSKDTQYF
TGCAGCGTTGACGGGGAGGTCGGGACTAGCGGGAGGAGTAAAGATACGCAGTATTTT
>TRBD2|.|TRBV28|TRBJ2-7
CASRTTSRNYEQYF
TGTGCCAGCAGGACGACTAGCCGAAACTACGAGCAGTACTTC
>TRBD1|.|TRBV5-1|TRBJ1-1
CASSPAQGAKAFF
TGCGCCAGCAGCCCCGCCCAGGGGGCTAAAGCTTTCTTT
>.|.|TRBV12-3/TRBV12-4|TRBJ1-1
CASSLGSNTEAFF
TGTGCCAGCAGTTTAGGGTCGAACACTGAAGCTTTCTTT
>TRBD1|.|TRBV3-1/TRBV3-2|TRBJ1-2
CASSHGQDGYTF
TGTGCCAGCAGCCACGGACAGGATGGCTACACCTTC
>TRBD1|once|TRBV14|TRBJ2-5
CASSPTGKAQYF
TGTGCCAGCAGCCCGACAGGGAAGGCCCAGTACTTC
>.|once|TRBV10-1|TRBJ1-1
CASSESNAEAFF
TGCGCCAGCAGTGAGTCGAACGCTGAAGCTTTCTTT
>TRBD1|.|TRBV27|TRBJ1-5
CASTPKGRRDSRIDNQPQHF
TGTGCCAGCACCCCCAAAGGCCGCCGGGACAGTAGAATAGACAATCAGCCCCAGCATTTT
>TRBD1|few|TRBV18|TRBJ1-2
CASSGTGGDYGYTF
TGTGCCAGCTCGGGGACAGGGGGAGACTATGGCTACACCTTC
>TRBD1|.|TRBV5-4|TRBJ1-5
CASSSGQARQPQHF
TGTGCCAGCAGCTCCGGACAGGCAAGGCAGCCCCAGCATTTT
>.|.|TRBV3-1/TRBV3-2|TRBJ2-2
CASSQGYNTGELFF
TGTGCCAGCAGCCAAGGGTATAACACCGGGGAGCTGTTTTTT
>.|.|TRBV24-1|TRBJ2-7
CATSDPGATSSYEQYF
TGTGCCACCAGTGACCCCGGGGCGACGAGCTCCTACGAGCAGTACTTC
>.|.|TRBV18|TRBJ2-1
CASSLAGPYNEQFF
TGTGCCAGCTCACTAGCCGGCCCGTACAATGAGCAGTTCTTC
>.|.|TRBV28|TRBJ1-2
CASSLSGTQASYGYTF
TGTGCCAGCAGTTTATCCGGGACCCAAGCCTCCTATGGCTACACCTTC
>TRBD1|.|TRBV10-2|TRBJ1-2
CASSESGQGGYGYTF
TGCGCCAGCAGTGAGTCCGGACAGGGTGGCTATGGCTACACCTTC